The entry below gives a single T cell receptor beta chain sequence along with its context. What it binds is not known. Vbeta (60) and Jbeta (13) primers were used in the PCR. Clones were sequenced by immunoSEQ multiplex PCR, and TCRdb holds only the in-frame ones, with some missing. The sample lists roughly 130,000 clones, approximately 8.7% occurring once. These data belong to a study of cytomegalovirus exposure and HLA in healthy donors. Study observations and caveats: CMV antigen specificity of a few CMV-associated chains was confirmed in vitro.

Looked up from germline, CDR1 is ENHRY and CDR2 is SYGVKD. CDR3 length: 16 residues. V was shortened by 4 bases and J by 0 bases, with 13 bases between the two germline ends. Input material: PBMCs. This TCR derives from a middle-aged man in good health and CMV-seronegative. The chain links TRBV10-3 to TRBJ1-3; D may be TRBD1 (6 bases). The CDR3 nucleotides are TGTGCCATCAGTGCTGGACAGCGACTCTCTGGAAACACCATATATTTT. Protein sequence: CAISAGQRLSGNTIYF.